The 5 T cell receptor beta chains below come from one sample, sequenced in a study of chemoradiotherapy in HPV16-positive cancers. The method was immunoSEQ multiplex PCR; TCRdb's version includes in-frame clones alone and lacks a portion of them. The table records about 8,900 clones, roughly 85% of them present only once. This sample comprised tumor tissue, obtained from a patient who underwent chemoradiotherapy. The receptors come from a human donor with HPV-associated anogenital cancer.

This chain links TRBV5-4 with TRBJ1-4; no clear D. V was clipped by 2 bases and J by 0 bases, with 11 bases between them. The germline V gene encodes CDR1 SGHNT and CDR2 YYREEE (reference sequence). The CDR3 consists of 16 residues. CDR3 residues: CASSFGVPATNEKLFF. Written as DNA, the CDR3 is TGTGCCAGCAGCTTTGGAGTTCCTGCAACTAATGAAAAACTGTTTTTT.

This clone showed up just once. This chain uses TRBV19 with TRBJ1-1, with D possibly TRBD1 on 6 matching bases. The CDR3 consists of 14 residues. Germline CDR1 and CDR2: LNHDA and SQIVND (reference sequence). The V end was cut by 7 bases, the J end by 1 base, with 13 bases between. In DNA, the CDR3 is TGTGCCAGTACCCCCCGCAGGGGGAACACTGAAGCTTTCTTT. The encoded protein is CASTPRRGNTEAFF.

The chain employs TRBV11-3 and TRBJ2-3; 9 bases are shared with TRBD2. Losses at the gene ends were 5 bases for V and 7 bases for J; bases not matched to a gene: 10. This CDR3 is built from 15 residues. CDR1 is SGHNT, CDR2 YENEEA, per germline. DNA for the CDR3: TGTGCCAGCAGCCCCGGCGGGGGGGCCGGGTATACGCAGTATTTT. Translation: CASSPGGGAGYTQYF.

The chain carries TRBV11-3 and TRBJ1-1; a weak D match, TRBD1 (5 bases). The CDR3 is 14 residues long. Trimming took 2 bases from V and 5 from J, leaving 12 bases between them. Germline CDR1 reads SGHNT; CDR2 reads YENEEA. The DNA for the CDR3 is TGTGCCAGCAGCTTACGGCAGGGCCAAACTGAAGCTTTCTTT. Its protein is CASSLRQGQTEAFF. The variable domain in full, completed from reference TRBV11-3 and TRBJ1-1, reads EAGVVQSPRYKIIEKKQPVAFWCNPISGHNTLYWYLQNLGQGPELLIRYENEEAVDDSQLPKDRFSAERLKGVDSTLKIQPAELGDSAVYLCASSLRQGQTEAFFGQGTRLTVV.

The chain combines TRBV6-5 with TRBJ1-2, with a weak D call TRBD1 (6 bases). The CDR3 has 12 residues. V lost 6 bases and J lost 5, with 10 bases in between. Germline CDR1 reads MNHEY; CDR2 reads SVGAGI. In DNA form, the CDR3 reads TGTGCCAGCAGGGTCAGGGGTTATGGCTACACCTTC. This gives the protein CASRVRGYGYTF.